The sample holds one count of the clone carrying this TCR beta chain. Its antigen is not known. The sample originates from a study of a mutant IDH1 vaccine in newly diagnosed glioma. General study findings and limits: Among patients, roughly 93% showed immune responses induced by the vaccine.

Method: immunoSEQ multiplex PCR; TCRdb's copy keeps in-frame clones and lacks some. The sample shows about 59,000 clones, around 90% of them seen only once. The time point here: baseline, week 1 (first vaccination visit). Treatment given: pre-vaccination baseline after standard-of-care therapy. The clonotype comes from a man between 45 and 60 years old with glioma. Sequenced here: PBMCs, sampled from a glioma patient treated with radiotherapy, temozolomide or both.

The CDR3 reads CASSPHPVGGSYNSPLHF. The CDR3 nucleotides are TGTGCCAGCTCACCACACCCTGTGGGGGGCTCCTATAATTCACCCCTCCACTTT. This sequence joins TRBV18 and TRBJ1-6; TRBD1 might be the D (5 bases). Looked up from germline, CDR1 is KGHSH and CDR2 is LQKENI. The CDR3 totals 18 residues. Trimming shortened V by 1 base and J by 0 bases, and 13 bases separated the two germline ends.